This T cell receptor beta chain is drawn from a study of beta chain features in type 1 diabetes. Study results and caveats: Patients' naive, central memory and Treg TCRB repertoires seemed closer to one another than those of healthy donors. A possible short-template PCR bias applies equally to patients and controls.

Donors contributed one heparinised blood draw apiece, averaging about 116 mL. A sort by CD45RO/CCR7/CD25/CD127/CD95/CD27 yielded CD4+ naive, central memory, regulatory and stem cell-like memory cells. Sequenced material consisted of expressed TCRB transcripts (all of the isolated RNA was reverse transcribed). The repertoire was sequenced with immunoSEQ multiplex PCR; TCRdb's copy has only in-frame clones and lacks some. Here the sample spans around 310,000 clones, 9.5% to 12% being singletons. Worth noting for this clone: Its antigen is unknown.

The CDR3 sequence is 15 residues long. Germline CDR1 is MDHEN and CDR2 is SYDVKM. V was clipped by 5 bases and J by 0 bases, with 8 bases between them. This chain links TRBV28 with TRBJ2-6; perhaps TRBD2 as D (5 bases). Sequenced input: naive CD4+ T cells from blood. This receptor was identified in a young woman in good health. CDR3 in amino acids: CASSKGSSGANVLTF. CDR3 bases: TGTGCCAGCAGTAAAGGGAGCTCTGGGGCCAACGTCCTGACTTTC.